Below are 28 T cell receptor beta chains sequenced from a single sample in a study of Ad26.COV2.S vaccination and SARS-CoV-2 variants (dated by TCRdb to 2020 to 2023). The treatment or condition label, as the study defines it: roughly 19 received Ad26.COV2.S at low or high dose, single or two shots; 5 received placebo; per-sample allocation not given. For vaccine and placebo recipients, repertoires were sequenced using samples collected on day 63 after the first injection. Library creation used the immunoSEQ multiplex PCR assay. The clones in this table, taken by TCRdb from immuneACCESS, are in-frame only. Not every clone is retained; where verified, under half of the shortfall comes from an unresolved V gene, and the cause of the rest is unknown. This sample lists about 680,000 clones; around 90% were detected once. The ten largest clones represent 1.5% of the sample. The material sequenced was peripheral blood, taken in a trial of Ad26.COV2.S vaccine versus placebo. Source of these receptors: a person between 18 and 59 years old who received the Ad26.COV2.S COVID-19 vaccine or a placebo.

The genes are TRBV7-9 and TRBJ2-2; weak D call: TRBD2 (6 bases). Germline V CDR1 and CDR2: SEHNR, FQNEAQ (reference sequence). There are 14 residues in the CDR3. Trimming stripped 10 bases from V and 0 bases from J, with 12 bases between. The CDR3 sequence: CATGGGANTGELFF. The CDR3 DNA reads as TGTGCCACCGGGGGAGGCGCGAACACCGGGGAGCTGTTTTTT. The entire variable domain, with the rest obtained from reference TRBV7-9 and TRBJ2-2, is as follows: DTGVSQNPRHKITKRGQNVTFRCDPISEHNRLYWYRQTLGQGPEFLTYFQNEAQLEKSRLLSDRFSAERPKGSFSTLEIQRTEQGDSAMYLCATGGGANTGELFFGEGSRLTVL.

This sequence joins TRBV20-1 and TRBJ2-1; D not certain. The V end was cut by 3 bases, the J end by 7 bases, with 13 bases between. The CDR3 extends over 13 amino acids. Germline CDR1 and CDR2: DFQATT and SNEGSKA (reference sequence). CDR3 loop: CSASDPVRNEQFF. CDR3 bases: TGCAGTGCTAGTGACCCCGTCCGTAATGAGCAGTTCTTC.

Concerning this clone itself: At one of its ends the junction is not consistent with the germline gene, which may arise from a read error. The J gene is TRBJ2-1, the V gene TRBV7-7; D might be TRBD2 (5 bases). Germline assignment: CDR1 SSHAT and CDR2 FNYEAQ (reference sequence). This CDR3 comprises 14 residues. As DNA, the CDR3 is TGTGCTAGCAGCTTAGGGCTAGCCAACAATGAGCAGTTCTTC. Its protein product is CASSLGLANNEQFF.

This clone was detected only once. The V and J genes are TRBV5-1 and TRBJ1-5; possibly TRBD1 for D (6 bases). V gave up 0 bases and J gave up 6 bases, with 10 bases separating them. CDR3 length: 14 residues. CDR1 and CDR2 from the germline V gene are SGHRS and YFSETQ. CDR3 bases: TGCGCCAGCAGCTTGGGACAGGAAGGTCAGCCCCAGCATTTT. Protein: CASSLGQEGQPQHF.

The V gene is TRBV27, the J gene TRBJ1-1, with a possible D match to TRBD1 (6 bases). V lost 6 bases and J 1 base, leaving 9 bases between the germline ends. Looked up from germline, CDR1 is MNHEY and CDR2 is SMNVEV (reference sequence). This CDR3 comprises 13 residues. The CDR3 sequence: CASRKTGNTEAFF. CDR3 DNA sequence: TGTGCCAGCAGAAAGACAGGGAACACTGAAGCTTTCTTT.

V and J are TRBV19 and TRBJ1-4; 8 bases agree with TRBD1. V gave up 9 bases and J gave up 7 bases; unmatched junction bases: 7. Germline values: CDR1 LNHDA, CDR2 SQIVND (reference sequence). The CDR3 runs to 13 residues. The CDR3 DNA reads as TGTGCCAGCCAGGGGGCGCCTTTTGAAAAACTGTTTTTT. Translation gives CASQGAPFEKLFF.

In this sample, this clone turned up a few times. The chain couples TRBV7-9 to TRBJ2-7; a weak D match, TRBD2 (5 bases). There are 12 residues in the CDR3. V lost 5 bases, J lost 3 bases, and 8 bases lay in between. Germline CDR1 reads SEHNR; CDR2 reads FQNEAQ (reference sequence). The CDR3 loop reads CASSPSGYEQYF. The CDR3 DNA is TGTGCCAGCAGCCCCAGCGGCTACGAGCAGTACTTC.

Remarks on this clone: A junction boundary mismatches the germline segment, possibly from a read error. Other DNA sequences in the same sample also yield this CDR3. The V and J genes are TRBV7-7 and TRBJ2-5; 13 bases are a match to TRBD2. Germline lookup yields CDR1 SSHAT and CDR2 FNYEAQ (reference sequence). The CDR3 runs 15 residues. The CDR3 nucleotides read TGTGCTAGCAGCCCGGGACTAGCGGGAAGAGAGACCCAGTACTTC. This codes for CASSPGLAGRETQYF.

The chain combines TRBV5-1 with TRBJ1-5; perhaps TRBD1 as D (5 bases). Germline V gives CDR1 SGHRS, CDR2 YFSETQ. The CDR3 has 16 residues. V was shortened by 0 bases and J by 0 bases, with 10 bases between the two germline ends. As DNA, the CDR3 is TGCGCCAGCAGCTTGGGCGGGGGAGGTAGCAATCAGCCCCAGCATTTT. Protein: CASSLGGGGSNQPQHF.

The chain recombines TRBV7-2 with TRBJ2-7, with D uncertain. The germline V gene encodes CDR1 SGHTA and CDR2 FQGNSA. The CDR3 has 13 amino acids. The V gene lost 3 bases and the J gene lost 3 bases, with 9 bases spanning the gap. The CDR3 region has the DNA TGTGCCAGCAGCTTTGGCAGCTACTACGAGCAGTACTTC. Its translation: CASSFGSYYEQYF.

The rearrangement uses TRBV7-3 and TRBJ2-2; TRBD1 might be the D (6 bases). Germline V gene data show CDR1 as SGHTA and CDR2 as FQGTGA. CDR3 length: 16 amino acids. Trimming shortened V by 5 bases and J by 3 bases, and 16 bases separated the two germline ends. The CDR3 region has the DNA TGTGCCAGCAGCCCCACATCCGGGACACACACCGGGGAGCTGTTTTTT. It translates to CASSPTSGTHTGELFF.

The CDR3 region has the DNA TGTGCCAGCAGCCAAGGATGGGGGGGCCAAGAGACCCAGTACTTC. Translated: CASSQGWGGQETQYF. The chain carries TRBV3-1 (or the pseudogene TRBV3-2) and TRBJ2-5, with TRBD2 matching over 7 bases. Trimming at V came to 1 base and at J to 1 base, leaving 3 bases not matched to a gene. The CDR3 is 15 residues long. Germline CDR1 and CDR2: LGHDT and YNNKEL (reference sequence).

V usage is TRBV3-1 (or the pseudogene TRBV3-2) and J usage is TRBJ1-5; the D gene is possibly TRBD1 (6 bases). The CDR3 length is 17 residues. V shed 4 bases and J shed 5 bases, with 21 bases lying between them. Per germline, CDR1 LGHDT and CDR2 YNNKEL (reference sequence). The CDR3 loop is CASSPYPLGGTYQPQHF. In DNA, the CDR3 is TGTGCCAGCAGCCCGTATCCTCTGGGGGGGACATATCAGCCCCAGCATTTT.

The V gene is TRBV30, the J gene TRBJ1-3; D gene ambiguous. CDR3 length equals 14 residues. V gave up 5 bases and J gave up 2 bases, with 13 bases separating them. CDR1 is GTSNPN and CDR2 is SVGIG in the germline V gene (reference sequence). Written as DNA, the CDR3 is TGTGCCTGGCACGACTTTTCCCCTGGAAACACCATATATTTT. Its protein is CAWHDFSPGNTIYF.

Worth noting for this clone: The sample has other DNA sequences that encode this CDR3 too. This chain connects TRBV7-3 to TRBJ1-1, with D tentatively TRBD1 (6 bases). CDR1 SGHTA and CDR2 FQGTGA come from the germline V gene. Trimming removed 5 bases at V and 1 base at J, with 8 bases between. The CDR3 is 13 amino acids. CDR3 residues: CASSADRNTEAFF. The CDR3 nucleotides are TGTGCCAGCAGCGCGGACAGGAACACTGAAGCTTTCTTT.

This chain joins TRBV19 and TRBJ2-5, with D unresolved. With 3 bases removed from V and 4 bases from J, the gap between germline ends came to 12 bases. The CDR3 is 14 amino acids. Germline lookup yields CDR1 LNHDA and CDR2 SQIVND (reference sequence). The CDR3 DNA follows: TGTGCCAGTAGTATTTCCGGAACGGGAGAGACCCAGTACTTC. Protein sequence: CASSISGTGETQYF. Filled out from reference TRBV19 and TRBJ2-5, the complete variable domain reads DGGITQSPKYLFRKEGQNVTLSCEQNLNHDAMYWYRQDPGQGLRLIYYSQIVNDFQKGDIAEGYSVSREKKESFPLTVTSAQKNPTAFYLCASSISGTGETQYFGPGTRLLVL.

The J gene is TRBJ2-1, the V gene TRBV12-5, with D perhaps matching TRBD1 (5 bases). This CDR3 has 11 residues. CDR1 and CDR2 (germline): LGHNT, FRNRAP. The V end lost 7 bases, the J end lost 7 bases, and 8 bases lay between the germline ends. Written as DNA, the CDR3 is TGTGCTAGTGCCCGACAGAATGAGCAGTTCTTC. Protein product: CASARQNEQFF. Using reference TRBV12-5 and TRBJ2-1 for the parts outside the CDR3, the full variable domain is DARVTQTPRHKVTEMGQEVTMRCQPILGHNTVFWYRQTMMQGLELLAYFRNRAPLDDSGMPKDRFSAEMPDATLATLKIQPSEPRDSAVYFCASARQNEQFFGPGTRLTVL.

This chain joins TRBV5-1 and TRBJ1-5; 8 positions match TRBD1. CDR3 length: 14 amino acids. Germline lookup yields CDR1 SGHRS and CDR2 YFSETQ. J gave up 6 bases and V 4 bases, and 6 bases lay outside the gene matches. CDR3: CASSPTGVSQPQHF. The CDR3 DNA reads as TGCGCCAGCAGCCCGACAGGGGTCAGTCAGCCCCAGCATTTT.

The V gene is TRBV29-1, the J gene TRBJ2-1, with 9 nucleotides matching TRBD1. The trim removed 2 bases at V and 2 bases at J, leaving 7 bases unmatched. This CDR3 comprises 16 residues. Germline values: CDR1 SQVTM, CDR2 ANQGSEA. The CDR3 spells CSVERGQGYPYNEQFF. CDR3 coding DNA: TGCAGCGTTGAACGAGGACAGGGGTACCCCTACAATGAGCAGTTCTTC.

V is TRBV20-1 and J is TRBJ1-4; D gene uncertain. Germline V gene data show CDR1 as DFQATT and CDR2 as SNEGSKA (reference sequence). This CDR3 comprises 10 residues. With 6 bases removed from V and 13 bases from J, the gap between germline ends came to 12 bases. The CDR3: CSALNEGLFF. As DNA, the CDR3 is TGCAGTGCCCTTAATGAAGGACTGTTTTTT.

The chain recombines TRBV6-5 with TRBJ1-1; 8 bases are a match to TRBD1. The CDR3 has 15 residues. Germline CDR1 MNHEY, CDR2 SVGAGI. Trimming at V came to 1 base and at J to 4 bases, leaving 5 bases not matched to a gene. CDR3 loop: CASSYFTGGATEAFF. CDR3 in DNA: TGTGCCAGCAGTTACTTCACAGGGGGAGCCACTGAAGCTTTCTTT.

The chain carries TRBV29-1 and TRBJ2-1; tentatively, D is TRBD1 or TRBD2 (6 bases each). Trimming removed 4 bases from V and 0 bases from J, with 10 bases in between. From germline, CDR1 is SQVTM and CDR2 ANQGSEA. There are 14 residues in the CDR3. The CDR3, as DNA: TGCAGCGTTGGGGGGGCGGGCTCCTACAATGAGCAGTTCTTC. It is translated as CSVGGAGSYNEQFF.

The rearrangement uses TRBV6-5 and TRBJ2-7; 12 positions agree with TRBD2. Trimming took 0 bases from V and 7 from J; bases not matched to a gene: 4. The CDR3 sequence is 15 residues long. The germline V gene has CDR1 MNHEY and CDR2 SVGAGI. CDR3 nucleotides: TGTGCCAGCAGTTACTCTCCTAGCGGGGGGGGTGAGCAGTACTTC. This translates into CASSYSPSGGGEQYF.

The CDR3: CASGLGWNEQFF. The CDR3 DNA reads TGTGCTAGTGGTTTGGGGTGGAATGAGCAGTTCTTC. V usage is TRBV12-5 and J usage is TRBJ2-1; the D is unclear. Trimming shortened V by 1 base and J by 7 bases, and 5 bases separated the two germline ends. This CDR3 region has 12 residues. CDR1 and CDR2 (germline): LGHNT, FRNRAP.

The chain employs TRBV18 and TRBJ2-6; 9 nucleotides agree with TRBD1. V lost 3 bases and J lost 3; bases outside the gene matches: 3. The germline V gene encodes CDR1 KGHSH and CDR2 LQKENI. The CDR3 covers 16 residues. CDR3 DNA: TGTGCCAGCTCACCGGGACAGGGTTTTGGGGCCAACGTCCTGACTTTC. It is translated as CASSPGQGFGANVLTF.

The chain couples TRBV3-1 (or the pseudogene TRBV3-2) to TRBJ2-7; 9 nucleotides match TRBD2. Germline V CDR1 and CDR2: LGHDT, YNNKEL (reference sequence). J lost 6 bases, V lost 3 bases, and 3 bases had no gene match. The CDR3 is 13 amino acids. The chain's CDR3 is CASSQRLAVEQYF. In nucleotides, the CDR3 is TGTGCCAGCAGCCAGAGACTAGCGGTCGAGCAGTACTTC.

This chain uses TRBV18 with TRBJ1-3; D gene uncertain. The CDR3 contains 16 residues. The germline V and J ends were trimmed by 3 bases and 0 bases, with 12 bases remaining between them. In germline, CDR1 is KGHSH, CDR2 LQKENI. CDR3: CASSPYDPSSGNTIYF. CDR3 nucleotides: TGTGCCAGCTCACCTTACGACCCGAGCTCTGGAAACACCATATATTTT.

J is TRBJ2-7 and V is TRBV29-1; D perhaps matches TRBD1 (5 bases). V lost 3 bases and J lost 3, with 12 bases in between. This CDR3 comprises 13 residues. Per the germline V gene, CDR1 is SQVTM and CDR2 is ANQGSEA. The CDR3 DNA sequence: TGCAGCGTTGAGTCCCAGGGTTACTACGAGCAGTACTTC. This codes for CSVESQGYYEQYF.